These T cell receptor beta chains were read from a single sample in a study of spatial heterogeneity in lung cancer. A single record per CDR3 protein comes from TCRdb applying MiXCR to the 5' RACE reads. Of under 20,000 distinct CDR3 sequences in the sample, around 6.5% were seen once. The material sequenced was lung tumor tissue, taken at surgery. The receptors originated from a female donor with early-stage non-small cell lung cancer. The CDR3 runs from the conserved cysteine through the conserved F or W. Fields, in order: J gene, clone size, D gene, V gene, CDR3 DNA, CDR3 protein. D genes are given only for firm matches. Clone size is stated in some rows and not others, as once, few, many or a class when expanded.

>TRBJ1-4|NA|TRBD1|TRBV4-2
TGTGCCAGCAGCCAACCGAACCGGGACAGAGAGAGGAAACTGTTTTTT
CASSQPNRDRERKLFF
>TRBJ2-3|medium-sized|NA|TRBV7-3
TGTGCCAGCACCATTGGGGGCTCAAGCACAGATACGCAGTATTTT
CASTIGGSSTDTQYF
>TRBJ2-7|many|TRBD2|TRBV7-8
TGTGCCAGCCTCCAAGCGGGGGGGCGCAACGAGCAGTACTTC
CASLQAGGRNEQYF
>TRBJ2-7|many|NA|TRBV9
TGTGCCAGCAGCGGCGTTCTAGGGGCGCAGTACTTC
CASSGVLGAQYF
>TRBJ2-1|many|TRBD1|TRBV2
TGTGCCAGCAGTAGGGGGCCCATTGACAATGAGCAGTTCTTC
CASSRGPIDNEQFF
>TRBJ2-1|many|TRBD1|TRBV20-1
TGCAGTGCTAGAGTGGGACAGGGGGGCCCTTACAATGAGCAGTTCTTC
CSARVGQGGPYNEQFF
>TRBJ1-5|many|NA|TRBV15
TGTGCCACCAGCCGGGGCGTGGATCAGCCCCAGCATTTT
CATSRGVDQPQHF
>TRBJ1-4|NA|NA|TRBV7-9
TGTGCCAGCAGCTTCGGGGGGCAGAGAGTACGTGAAAAACTGTTTTTT
CASSFGGQRVREKLFF
>TRBJ1-1|many|NA|TRBV14
TGTGCCAGCAGCCAAGCCGACACCACTGAAGCTTTCTTT
CASSQADTTEAFF
>TRBJ2-1|many|NA|TRBV24-1
TGTGCCACCAGTGACCCATCTCCAGGGGAATCGCGGGAGCAGTTCTTC
CATSDPSPGESREQFF
>TRBJ2-2|many|NA|TRBV6-6
TGTGCCAGCAGTTACCCCGGCGGGGAGCTGTTTTTT
CASSYPGGELFF
>TRBJ2-3|medium-sized|TRBD2|TRBV20-1
TGCAGTGCTGGCATCGAAGCGGGAGTAACAGATACGCAGTATTTT
CSAGIEAGVTDTQYF
>TRBJ2-3|many|NA|TRBV19
TGTGCCAGTAGTATGGTTCAGGCAGGTCAAGATACGCAGTATTTT
CASSMVQAGQDTQYF
>TRBJ1-1|many|TRBD1|TRBV12-3/TRBV12-4
TGTGCCAGCACCCAGGGGAGCAGGGGGCGCAGGAACACTGAAGCTTTCTTT
CASTQGSRGRRNTEAFF
>TRBJ2-7|many|NA|TRBV9
TGTGCCAGCAGCGCCGCTGACCGCTCCTTCTCCTACGAGCAGTACTTC
CASSAADRSFSYEQYF
>TRBJ1-6|few|TRBD1|TRBV5-4
TGTGCCAGCAGCCCAAGACAGGGCGCCTCACCCCTCCACTTT
CASSPRQGASPLHF
>TRBJ1-1|many|TRBD1|TRBV24-1
TGTGCCACCAGTCGGGACAGGGAGCATACAGGGGTCGGGTTGAACACTGAAGCTTTCTTT
CATSRDREHTGVGLNTEAFF
>TRBJ1-1|many|NA|TRBV29-1
TGCAGCGGATGGCGGGCGGCTAACACTGAAGCTTTCTTT
CSGWRAANTEAFF
>TRBJ2-2|few|NA|TRBV20-1
TGCAGTGCTAGAGGGGATTCCTTAAACACCGGGGAGCTGTTTTTT
CSARGDSLNTGELFF
>TRBJ1-2|many|NA|TRBV14
TGTGCCAGCAGCCAAGATTTAGAGGGGGGCTACACCTTC
CASSQDLEGGYTF
>TRBJ1-2|many|TRBD1|TRBV29-1
TGCAGCTATGAGACAGGGGTCGGCTACACCTTC
CSYETGVGYTF
>TRBJ2-3|many|NA|TRBV9
TGTGCCAGCAGTCCCATTTCTCGGACAGATACGCAGTATTTT
CASSPISRTDTQYF
>TRBJ1-1|many|NA|TRBV7-2
TGTGCCAGCAGCCAGGGTGGCACTGAAGCTTTCTTT
CASSQGGTEAFF
>TRBJ1-1|many|NA|TRBV20-1
TGCAGTGTGGGGAGGGGGGACAAGAACACTGAAGCTTTCTTT
CSVGRGDKNTEAFF
>TRBJ2-2|NA|NA|TRBV12-3/TRBV12-4
TGTGCCAGCAGTTTTCTGGGTGGGGGCCCCGGGGAGCTGTTTTTT
CASSFLGGGPGELFF
>TRBJ1-2|many|NA|TRBV4-2
TGTGCCAGCAGCCAAGACTTGGCAGGGCAGGGCTACACCTTC
CASSQDLAGQGYTF
>TRBJ1-4|few|NA|TRBV7-2
TGTGCCAGCAGCTGGCCCGAGGGGCCTAATGAAAAACTGTTTTTT
CASSWPEGPNEKLFF
>TRBJ2-7|many|TRBD2|TRBV7-2
TGTGCCAGCAGCTTAACCATGCATACTAGCGGGGGGGCCGGGCAGTACTTC
CASSLTMHTSGGAGQYF
>TRBJ2-1|few|NA|TRBV20-1
TGCAGTGCTAGCCAACAGGGCGATGAGCAGTTCTTC
CSASQQGDEQFF
>TRBJ1-1|few|NA|TRBV7-9
TGTGCCAGCAGCTTGTTCAGCACTGAAGCTTTCTTT
CASSLFSTEAFF
>TRBJ1-1|few|NA|TRBV20-1
TGCAGTGCTAGTGCACACCCTTTGAACACTGAAGCTTTCTTT
CSASAHPLNTEAFF
>TRBJ1-3|NA|NA|TRBV14
TGTGCCAGCAGCCAAGACGAACAGGCGCCCTCTGGAAACACCATATATTTT
CASSQDEQAPSGNTIYF
>TRBJ2-4|few|NA|TRBV14
TGTGCCAGCAGCCAAGTGATGGGGGCGTTAGCCAAAAACATTCAGTACTTC
CASSQVMGALAKNIQYF
>TRBJ1-3|few|NA|TRBV4-3
TGCGCCAGCAGCCAAGATGATACCAGCTCTGGAAACACCATATATTTT
CASSQDDTSSGNTIYF
>TRBJ2-1|many|NA|TRBV24-1
TGTGCCACCAGTGAGAAGGGGGGGCCGGACAATGAGCAGTTCTTC
CATSEKGGPDNEQFF
>TRBJ2-2|many|NA|TRBV11-2
TGTGCCAGCAGCTCCCGGGACATGAACACCGGGGAGCTGTTTTTT
CASSSRDMNTGELFF
>TRBJ2-3|NA|NA|TRBV28
TGTGCCAGCAGTCCCTCCGGGGCCCCGTCGGATACGCAGTATTTT
CASSPSGAPSDTQYF
>TRBJ2-5|many|NA|TRBV10-3
TGTGCCATCAAAGACTCGGCGTCGACCCAGTACTTC
CAIKDSASTQYF
>TRBJ1-2|NA|TRBD1|TRBV4-1
TGCGCCAGCAGCCAACCCCTTAGGGGGCACGACTATGGCTACACCTTC
CASSQPLRGHDYGYTF
>TRBJ2-5|few|NA|TRBV5-4
TGTGCCAGCAGCTTGATAAGCGAAGAGACCCAGTACTTC
CASSLISEETQYF
>TRBJ1-2|NA|NA|TRBV3-1
TGTGCCAGCAGCCAACAGGGGTCCTATGGCTACACCTTC
CASSQQGSYGYTF
>TRBJ2-2|many|TRBD1|TRBV4-2
TGTGCCAGCAGCCAGCCGGGACAGGGGACCGGGGAGCTGTTTTTT
CASSQPGQGTGELFF
>TRBJ1-1|few|NA|TRBV9
TGTGCCAGCAGCGTAGGGAGCCTTGGAAGCACTGAAGCTTTCTTT
CASSVGSLGSTEAFF
>TRBJ2-3|many|NA|TRBV20-1
TGCAGTGCTAGGGACCAGGGGTACACAGATACGCAGTATTTT
CSARDQGYTDTQYF
>TRBJ2-1|many|NA|TRBV5-6
TGTGCCAGCAGCTTGGCTGGCGAGCAGTTCTTC
CASSLAGEQFF
>TRBJ1-5|NA|NA|TRBV7-8
TGTGCCAGCAGCTTACCACGCTTCGGTCAGCCCCAGCATTTT
CASSLPRFGQPQHF
>TRBJ2-1|NA|NA|TRBV24-1
TGTGCCACCAGTTCCCGAAGGGACCTCTACAATGAGCAGTTCTTC
CATSSRRDLYNEQFF
>TRBJ1-5|few|NA|TRBV6-1
TGTGCCAGCAACCCTACATGGGGAGGCAATCAGCCCCAGCATTTT
CASNPTWGGNQPQHF
>TRBJ1-1|many|NA|TRBV18
TGTGCCAGCTCAGGCCGGGACACTGAAGCTTTCTTT
CASSGRDTEAFF
>TRBJ1-5|few|TRBD1|TRBV6-2/TRBV6-3
TGTGCCAGCAGTTCTGCAGGGGGCGCGTTGGATCAGCCCCAGCATTTT
CASSSAGGALDQPQHF
>TRBJ1-1|NA|TRBD1|TRBV12-3/TRBV12-4
TGTGCCAGCAGTTCCTACTGCGGACAGGAAGTCCATACTGAAGCTTTCTTT
CASSSYCGQEVHTEAFF
>TRBJ1-2|few|TRBD1|TRBV7-6
TGTGCCAGCAGCCCGGGACAGCCTAACTATGGCTACACCTTC
CASSPGQPNYGYTF
>TRBJ2-1|NA|TRBD1|TRBV5-1
TGCGCCAGCAGCCCACAGGGGAACCACTACAATGAGCAGTTCTTC
CASSPQGNHYNEQFF
>TRBJ2-3|many|NA|TRBV10-3
TGTGCCATCAGGCCCCTCGGCGGCACAGATACGCAGTATTTT
CAIRPLGGTDTQYF
>TRBJ2-7|NA|NA|TRBV5-1
TGCGCCAGCAGCTTGGGCTCGGGGGACGAGCAGTACTTC
CASSLGSGDEQYF